What follows are 23 T cell receptor beta chains derived from one specimen sequenced in a study of blood T cell repertoires in COVID-19. Assay: immunoSEQ multiplex PCR; the TCRdb copy retains only in-frame clones and omits some. The table has 150,000 to 180,000 clones, more than 75% seen once. Sequenced: peripheral blood. The origin of the receptors is a woman aged 55-70 years with COVID-19, enrolled during active disease.

This chain links TRBV19 with TRBJ1-6; 8 nucleotides match TRBD1. The CDR3 has 14 residues. Germline CDR1 is LNHDA and CDR2 is SQIVND (reference sequence). Germline trimming cut 7 bases from V and 3 bases from J; bases unmatched to any gene: 2. The CDR3 DNA reads as TGTGCCAGTAACGACAGGGGCTATAATTCACCCCTCCACTTT. Amino acids: CASNDRGYNSPLHF.

The chain uses TRBV25-1 and TRBJ1-1; 8 bases agree with TRBD1. Germline CDR1 MGHDK, CDR2 SYGVNS. This CDR3 is 12 amino acids long. V dropped 3 bases and J dropped 10; count of bases not matched to a gene: 4. CDR3 coding DNA: TGTGCCAGCAGTGATCCCGGACAGGGAGCTTTCTTT. Translation gives CASSDPGQGAFF.

The chain is built from TRBV5-1 and TRBJ1-2; TRBD1 matches at 7 bases. Germline V lookup: CDR1 SGHRS, CDR2 YFSETQ. This CDR3 has 13 amino acids. The junction had 3 bases not matched to a gene; V was cut back by 0 bases and J by 7 bases. The CDR3: CASSLDPGGGYTF. The CDR3 DNA follows: TGCGCCAGCAGCTTGGACCCAGGGGGTGGCTACACCTTC.

In the case of this clone: Additional DNA sequences in this sample encode the identical CDR3. The chain has TRBV18 and TRBJ1-1; 7 nucleotides match TRBD1. CDR1 KGHSH and CDR2 LQKENI come from the germline V gene. The CDR3 totals 14 residues. After removal of 6 bases from V and 1 base from J, the junction contained 5 bases not matched to a gene. CDR3 nucleotides: TGTGCCAGCTCCCCGGGACAGTCGAACACTGAAGCTTTCTTT. This sequence encodes CASSPGQSNTEAFF.

This sequence joins TRBV5-4 and TRBJ2-3; 7 bases align to TRBD2. The CDR3 loop spans 14 amino acids. V shed 1 base, J shed 5 bases, and the junction held 4 bases outside the gene matches. Per germline, CDR1 SGHNT and CDR2 YYREEE (reference sequence). The CDR3 is CASSLSGTGDTQYF. In DNA, the CDR3 is TGTGCCAGCAGCTTGAGCGGGACGGGAGATACGCAGTATTTT.

CDR3 nucleotide sequence: TGTGCCAGCAGAGAGCGGGGGCTGAACACCGGGGAGCTGTTTTTT. Translating gives CASRERGLNTGELFF. The chain couples TRBV5-4 to TRBJ2-2, with TRBD2 matching over 8 bases. Losses at the gene ends were 5 bases for V and 1 base for J; bases not matched to a gene: 4. The CDR3 consists of 15 residues. The germline V gene encodes CDR1 SGHNT and CDR2 YYREEE (reference sequence).

This chain links TRBV18 with TRBJ2-3; D may be TRBD1 (5 bases). CDR1 and CDR2 from the germline V gene are KGHSH and LQKENI. V was shortened by 0 bases and J by 3 bases, with 7 bases between the two germline ends. The CDR3 extends over 14 amino acids. CDR3 region: CASSPPGPTDTQYF. The CDR3 DNA is TGTGCCAGCTCACCACCGGGGCCTACAGATACGCAGTATTTT. Supplemented by reference TRBV18 and TRBJ2-3, the full variable domain reads NAGVMQNPRHLVRRRGQEARLRCSPMKGHSHVYWYRQLPEEGLKFMVYLQKENIIDESGMPKERFSAEFPKEGPSILRIQQVVRGDSAAYFCASSPPGPTDTQYFGPGTRLTVL.

The V gene is TRBV2, the J gene TRBJ2-5; the match to TRBD1 covers 9 bases. The length of the CDR3 is 13 residues. CDR1 and CDR2 from the germline V gene are SNHLY and FYNNEI. V lost 7 bases and J lost 5; bases outside the gene matches: 5. CDR3 nucleotides: TGTGCCAGCACCACAGGGGGCTGGGAGACCCAGTACTTC. Translation gives CASTTGGWETQYF.

This clone showed up just a few times. The rearrangement uses TRBV6-6 and TRBJ2-5, with TRBD1 matching 8 bases. The J segment lost 3 bases and the V segment lost 10 bases, leaving 10 bases of the junction unmatched. The germline V gene encodes CDR1 MNHNY and CDR2 SVGAGI (reference sequence). The CDR3 is 14 residues long. This CDR3 is CATLPDRGKETQYF. The CDR3 DNA follows: TGTGCCACCCTTCCCGACAGGGGAAAAGAGACCCAGTACTTC.

The chain links TRBV19 to TRBJ2-7, with D perhaps TRBD2 (6 bases). The CDR3 has 13 residues. CDR1 and CDR2 from the germline V gene are LNHDA and SQIVND (reference sequence). V was pared by 6 bases and J by 2 bases, with 11 bases between. This CDR3 reads CASSSSGAYEQYF. Written as DNA, the CDR3 is TGTGCCAGTAGCAGTAGCGGTGCCTACGAGCAGTACTTC.

The chain carries TRBV27 and TRBJ1-5, with D unclear. V dropped 5 bases and J dropped 0 bases, with 14 bases sitting between them. The CDR3 has 16 amino acids. The germline CDR1 and CDR2 sequences are MNHEY and SMNVEV (reference sequence). In nucleotides, the CDR3 is TGTGCCAGCAGTCCAATAGCGGCGTATAGCAATCAGCCCCAGCATTTT. Its protein is CASSPIAAYSNQPQHF.

This rearrangement joins TRBV5-6 to TRBJ1-4; perhaps TRBD1 as D (5 bases). Germline V gene data show CDR1 as SGHDT and CDR2 as YYEEEE. CDR3 length equals 14 residues. V dropped 0 bases and J dropped 7 bases, with 10 bases sitting between them. The CDR3 bases are TGTGCCAGCAGCTTGGCCCAGGGCTTTGAAAAACTGTTTTTT. Encoded protein: CASSLAQGFEKLFF. Supplemented by reference TRBV5-6 and TRBJ1-4, the full variable domain reads DAGVTQSPTHLIKTRGQQVTLRCSPKSGHDTVSWYQQALGQGPQFIFQYYEEEERQRGNFPDRFSGHQFPNYSSELNVNALLLGDSALYLCASSLAQGFEKLFFGSGTQLSVL.

This sequence joins TRBV7-2 and TRBJ1-4; weak D call: TRBD1 (5 bases). Germline assignment: CDR1 SGHTA and CDR2 FQGNSA. V was clipped by 6 bases and J by 4 bases, with 15 bases between them. The CDR3 runs 15 residues. The CDR3 nucleotides are TGTGCCAGCAGATACACCGGGACTTATAATGAAAAACTGTTTTTT. It yields the protein CASRYTGTYNEKLFF.

The table lists this clone with a few counts. The rearrangement joins TRBV7-9 to TRBJ2-5; D possibly corresponds to TRBD2 (5 bases). V was cut by 2 bases and J by 0 bases, with 10 bases left in between. The CDR3 loop spans 15 amino acids. Germline values: CDR1 SEHNR, CDR2 FQNEAQ (reference sequence). The CDR3 DNA follows: TGTGCCAGCAGCTTAATCGAAGCGGACCAAGAGACCCAGTACTTC. Translation gives CASSLIEADQETQYF.

This chain uses TRBV6-6 with TRBJ1-1, with 9 positions matching TRBD1. This CDR3 is 14 amino acids long. V lost 7 bases and J lost 4; bases outside the gene matches: 7. The germline gives CDR1 MNHNY, CDR2 SVGAGI (reference sequence). CDR3 in amino acids: CASTPGQGVTEAFF. CDR3 nucleotides: TGTGCCAGCACCCCGGGACAGGGAGTCACTGAAGCTTTCTTT.

This clone is a singleton in its sample. The V and J genes are TRBV19 and TRBJ2-1, with D possibly matching TRBD2 (6 bases). Trimming stripped 10 bases from V and 4 bases from J, with 11 bases between. CDR3 length: 12 residues. CDR1 and CDR2 (germline): LNHDA, SQIVND (reference sequence). The CDR3: CATEEGYNEQFF. The CDR3 DNA follows: TGTGCCACCGAGGAGGGTTACAATGAGCAGTTCTTC.

The chain recombines TRBV12-5 with TRBJ2-7; 7 positions agree with TRBD1. This CDR3 has 17 residues. The V gene's germline CDR1 is LGHNT and CDR2 FRNRAP. Trimming removed 1 base from V and 0 bases from J; junction bases left unmatched: 9. The DNA of the CDR3 is TGTGCTAGTGGTTTGGGGGCAGGGGGAAATGACTCCTACGAGCAGTACGTC. Its translation is CASGLGAGGNDSYEQYV.

The J gene is TRBJ1-2, the V gene TRBV5-4; D is unclear. From germline, CDR1 is SGHNT and CDR2 YYREEE (reference sequence). Deletions cut 4 bases from V and 7 bases from J, with 20 bases between. The CDR3 length is 15 residues. In DNA form, the CDR3 reads TGTGCCAGCAGCCCCGGCCGGAGGGAAGCGTTTGGCTACACCTTC. Amino acid sequence: CASSPGRREAFGYTF.

The V and J genes are TRBV5-1 and TRBJ1-3; D unresolved. V lost 4 bases and J 6 bases, leaving 14 bases between the germline ends. The length of the CDR3 is 14 residues. Germline CDR1 is SGHRS and CDR2 is YFSETQ. The CDR3 coding sequence is TGCGCCAGCAGCGTGGGCGAACTAGAAAACACCATATATTTT. It is translated as CASSVGELENTIYF.

The gene calls are TRBV10-2 and TRBJ1-2; D gene ambiguous. The germline V gene encodes CDR1 WSHSY and CDR2 SAAADI. Trimming stripped 2 bases from V and 0 bases from J, with 7 bases between. The CDR3 runs 14 residues. The CDR3 nucleotides are TGCGCCAGCAGTGAGCCAACAGCTAACTATGGCTACACCTTC. Amino acid sequence: CASSEPTANYGYTF.

DNA for the CDR3: TGTGCCAGCAGTGATATAACAGGGTACAATCAGCCCCAGCATTTT. Translated: CASSDITGYNQPQHF. The V call is TRBV6-1, the J call TRBJ1-5; maybe TRBD1 (6 bases). The V and J ends lost 3 bases and 3 bases respectively, with 12 bases between them. Germline V gene sequence: CDR1 MNHNS, CDR2 SASEGT. CDR3 length: 15 amino acids.

V is TRBV6-5 and J is TRBJ1-1; D ambiguous. This CDR3 comprises 14 residues. Trimming shortened V by 6 bases and J by 0 bases, and 11 bases separated the two germline ends. Germline V gives CDR1 MNHEY, CDR2 SVGAGI. The CDR3 DNA is TGTGCCAGCAGACCAATACGGTTGAACACTGAAGCTTTCTTT. This codes for CASRPIRLNTEAFF.

This chain links TRBV5-1 with TRBJ1-3; the match to TRBD1 covers 8 bases. This CDR3 spans 16 amino acids. CDR1 and CDR2 (germline): SGHRS, YFSETQ. The V and J ends lost 4 bases and 0 bases, in that order; junction bases with no gene match: 6. CDR3 residues: CASSLMDRASGNTIYF. DNA of the CDR3: TGCGCCAGCAGCCTAATGGACAGGGCCTCTGGAAACACCATATATTTT.